This entry lists 22 T cell receptor beta chains sequenced from one sample in a study of CD8+ T cells in alopecia areata. RNA was extracted and reverse transcribed into cDNA as the sequencing template. The protocol was immunoSEQ multiplex PCR, while the TCRdb copy is restricted to in-frame clones and leaves out a portion. The profile shows under 350,000 clones, over 45% of them singletons. The treatment here: oral pan-JAK inhibitor, 5-10 mg twice daily. Source: CD4+ T cells sorted from blood, taken at week 24, from a patient treated with tofacitinib. These receptors came from a human donor with alopecia areata.

This chain connects TRBV6-5 to TRBJ1-5, with D perhaps matching TRBD1 (6 bases). The V end lost 4 bases, the J end lost 6 bases, and 13 bases lay between the germline ends. The CDR3 covers 14 residues. CDR1 and CDR2 (germline): MNHEY, SVGAGI. The DNA of the CDR3 is TGTGCCAGCAGTTCACAGGGTTATGGTCAGCCCCAGCATTTT. It translates to CASSSQGYGQPQHF.

The V and J genes are TRBV15 and TRBJ1-1; D uncertain. Trimming stripped 6 bases from V and 3 bases from J, with 5 bases between. The CDR3 runs 11 residues. Germline CDR1 is LNHNV and CDR2 is YYDKDF (reference sequence). The CDR3 DNA reads TGTGCCACCAGTCGGCACACTGAAGCTTTCTTT. This encodes CATSRHTEAFF.

The chain joins TRBV5-6 to TRBJ2-6; 7 bases agree with TRBD2. Unmatched junction bases numbered 5, after V lost 4 bases and J lost 1 base. Germline CDR1 is SGHDT and CDR2 is YYEEEE. The length of the CDR3 is 16 residues. CDR3 sequence reads: CASSGRVTSGANVLTF. The CDR3 region has the DNA TGTGCCAGCAGCGGGAGGGTTACGTCTGGGGCCAACGTCCTGACTTTC.

J is TRBJ2-7 and V is TRBV7-2; TRBD1 matches 7 bases. The CDR3 contains 13 residues. Germline trimming cut 5 bases from V and 8 bases from J; bases unmatched to any gene: 9. Germline lookup yields CDR1 SGHTA and CDR2 FQGNSA. DNA for the CDR3: TGTGCCAGCAGCCTACCTGACAGGGAACAGCAGTACTTC. This translates into CASSLPDREQQYF.

This clone was found a few times. The chain joins TRBV27 to TRBJ2-3; a possible D gene is TRBD1 (5 bases). Between the trimmed V and J ends, which lost 6 bases and 1 base, there was a span of 17 bases. CDR3 size: 16 residues. Per the germline V gene, CDR1 is MNHEY and CDR2 is SMNVEV (reference sequence). The CDR3 DNA sequence: TGTGCCAGCAGCCCTGGGTTCAGGGTGGGCACAGATACGCAGTATTTT. This codes for CASSPGFRVGTDTQYF.

This clone was observed a handful of times. CDR3 nucleotides: TGTGCCAGCAGCTTGGCGGGGACACACAATCAGCCCCAGCATTTT. Translated: CASSLAGTHNQPQHF. V and J are TRBV5-4 and TRBJ1-5, with D possibly matching TRBD1 (6 bases). Trimming removed 0 bases at V and 3 bases at J, with 10 bases between. Germline CDR1 reads SGHNT; CDR2 reads YYREEE (reference sequence). The CDR3 is made up of 15 amino acids.

The chain recombines TRBV5-4 with TRBJ1-2; D is perhaps TRBD1 (5 bases). V lost 4 bases, J lost 5 bases, and 12 bases lay in between. The germline gives CDR1 SGHNT, CDR2 YYREEE (reference sequence). CDR3 size: 13 residues. CDR3 residues: CASSPGGSYGYTF. The DNA for the CDR3 is TGTGCCAGCAGCCCCGGGGGTTCATATGGCTACACCTTC. Supplemented by reference TRBV5-4 and TRBJ1-2, the full variable domain reads ETGVTQSPTHLIKTRGQQVTLRCSSQSGHNTVSWYQQALGQGPQFIFQYYREEENGRGNFPPRFSGLQFPNYSSELNVNALELDDSALYLCASSPGGSYGYTFGSGTRLTVV.

V gene TRBV29-1 combines with J gene TRBJ1-5; TRBD1 aligns across 9 bases. CDR1 and CDR2 (germline): SQVTM, ANQGSEA. The CDR3 covers 14 residues. J gave up 0 bases and V 5 bases, and 2 bases lay outside the gene matches. As DNA, the CDR3 is TGCAGCGTTTTGGACAGGGGTAGCAATCAGCCCCAGCATTTT. This sequence encodes CSVLDRGSNQPQHF. The whole variable domain, remainder taken from reference TRBV29-1 and TRBJ1-5, is SAVISQKPSRDICQRGTSLTIQCQVDSQVTMMFWYRQQPGQSLTLIATANQGSEATYESGFVIDKFPISRPNLTFSTLTVSNMSPEDSSIYLCSVLDRGSNQPQHFGDGTRLSIL.

This clone was observed a single time. The genes are TRBV25-1 and TRBJ2-3; 7 nucleotides align to TRBD2. Trimming removed 6 bases from V and 4 bases from J; junction bases left unmatched: 4. Germline CDR1 MGHDK, CDR2 SYGVNS. The CDR3 is 13 amino acids. The CDR3 protein is CASRGTTADTQYF. CDR3 nucleotide sequence: TGTGCCAGCAGGGGGACTACTGCAGATACGCAGTATTTT.

The chain combines TRBV5-6 with TRBJ2-1; D is uncertain. Trimming took off 4 bases at V and 10 bases at J, with 9 bases between the two ends. This CDR3 has 11 residues. Germline V lookup: CDR1 SGHDT, CDR2 YYEEEE. For the CDR3, the DNA is TGTGCCAGCAGCATCAGCGACGAGCAGTTCTTC. Encoded protein: CASSISDEQFF.

A few counts support this clone. The chain uses TRBV6-5 and TRBJ2-5, with 7 bases aligning to TRBD1. Germline assignment: CDR1 MNHEY and CDR2 SVGAGI. This CDR3 is 13 amino acids long. Trimming cost V 6 bases and J 7 bases; bases outside gene matches: 8. As DNA, the CDR3 is TGTGCCAGCAGACAGGGGAATCTCGCGACCCAGTACTTC. This gives the protein CASRQGNLATQYF.

The chain has TRBV6-5 and TRBJ1-6, with D perhaps TRBD1 (6 bases). This CDR3 contains 16 residues. Germline V gives CDR1 MNHEY, CDR2 SVGAGI. The germline V and J ends were trimmed by 2 bases and 7 bases, with 15 bases remaining between them. The CDR3 loop is CASSYHGGRENSPLHF. The CDR3 nucleotides read TGTGCCAGCAGTTACCACGGGGGCAGGGAGAATTCACCCCTCCACTTT.

This clone was counted only a few times. Here the CDR3 DNA reads TGTGCCAGCAGTCAAGGTGAAAAACTGTTTTTT. Its translation: CASSQGEKLFF. This sequence joins TRBV28 and TRBJ1-4; D is uncertain. Per germline, CDR1 MDHEN and CDR2 SYDVKM. Trimming shortened V by 5 bases and J by 7 bases, and 5 bases separated the two germline ends. The CDR3 loop spans 11 amino acids.

In this sample, this clone turned up a few times. Compared with germline, one end of the junction differs, possibly owing to a read error. The chain joins TRBV29-1 to TRBJ1-2; D uncertain. Germline V gene sequence: CDR1 SQVTM, CDR2 ANQGSEA. This CDR3 spans 8 amino acids. CDR3 in amino acids: CSVETGNF. The CDR3, as DNA: TGCAGCGTTGAGACGGGAAACTTC. Full variable domain (missing parts from reference TRBV29-1 and TRBJ1-2): SAVISQKPSRDICQRGTSLTIQCQVDSQVTMMFWYRQQPGQSLTLIATANQGSEATYESGFVIDKFPISRPNLTFSTLTVSNMSPEDSSIYLCSVETGNFGSGTRLTVV.

The rearrangement joins TRBV7-9 to TRBJ2-7; 9 bases align to TRBD1. The CDR3 runs to 18 residues. The germline gives CDR1 SEHNR, CDR2 FQNEAQ (reference sequence). The ends lost 3 bases at V and 1 base at J; junction bases unmatched: 13. The CDR3 coding sequence is TGTGCCAGCAGCTTCTCGCGGGACAGGGAAACCTCTTCCTACGAGCAGTACTTC. This encodes CASSFSRDRETSSYEQYF.

This clone was recorded a few times. The chain has TRBV29-1 and TRBJ1-1; 11 bases fit TRBD1. Losses at the gene ends were 7 bases for V and 11 bases for J; bases not matched to a gene: 12. The length of the CDR3 is 13 residues. CDR1 SQVTM and CDR2 ANQGSEA come from the germline V gene. CDR3 nucleotide sequence: TGCAGCGCCGTCCCCGGACAGGGGGCCGAGGCTTTCTTT. Its protein product is CSAVPGQGAEAFF.

This sequence joins TRBV6-5 and TRBJ2-7, with D perhaps matching TRBD1 or TRBD2 (5 bases each). The CDR3 extends over 13 amino acids. Germline V lookup: CDR1 MNHEY, CDR2 SVGAGI. V lost 4 bases, J lost 4 bases, and 11 bases lay in between. The CDR3 is CASSFGTAYEQYF. CDR3 nucleotides: TGTGCCAGCAGTTTCGGGACGGCTTACGAGCAGTACTTC.

The CDR3 is CASRGLNYEQYF. DNA of the CDR3: TGCGCCAGCCGTGGTCTGAACTACGAGCAGTACTTC. The chain combines TRBV5-1 with TRBJ2-7; D is unresolved. The CDR3 totals 12 residues. The V gene's germline CDR1 is SGHRS and CDR2 YFSETQ. Trimming removed 7 bases from V and 3 bases from J, with 11 bases in between.

This clone was picked up a small number of times. The chain combines TRBV7-2 with TRBJ2-5, with D hard to call. Trimming left V 3 bases short and J 0 bases short, with 5 bases between. The germline gives CDR1 SGHTA, CDR2 FQGNSA. The CDR3 length is 13 residues. The CDR3 coding sequence is TGTGCCAGCAGCTTGCGGTACCAAGAGACCCAGTACTTC. Amino acids: CASSLRYQETQYF.

Written as DNA, the CDR3 is TGTGCCAGCAGCGTAGGACTAGCGATGAATGAGCAGTTCTTC. It specifies CASSVGLAMNEQFF. This chain connects TRBV9 to TRBJ2-1; 8 bases match TRBD2. Germline values: CDR1 SGDLS, CDR2 YYNGEE. J gave up 7 bases and V 0 bases, and 3 bases lay outside the gene matches. This CDR3 spans 14 amino acids.

The V call is TRBV7-2, the J call TRBJ2-1; tentative D call: TRBD2 (7 bases). Trimming took off 4 bases at V and 9 bases at J, with 16 bases between the two ends. This CDR3 is 14 amino acids long. The germline CDR1 and CDR2 sequences are SGHTA and FQGNSA. The CDR3, as DNA: TGTGCCAGCAGCTCCTTGCGGGGGACAAGTGAGCAGTTCTTC. It yields the protein CASSSLRGTSEQFF.

This sequence joins TRBV9 and TRBJ2-1; D unresolved. The CDR3 totals 15 residues. Germline loops: CDR1 SGDLS, CDR2 YYNGEE. V was pared by 0 bases and J by 0 bases, with 7 bases between. CDR3 nucleotides: TGTGCCAGCAGCGTAGACCTAGTCTCCTACAATGAGCAGTTCTTC. Its translation is CASSVDLVSYNEQFF.